This TCR beta chain was profiled in a study of blood T cell repertoires in COVID-19. The wider study: Samples of COVID-19 (acute and convalescent) were obtained from the United States, Italy and Spain. Sources were T cells, B-cell-depleted T cells, or PBMCs; the material itself was cDNA or gDNA.

The Seattle patients joined while their infection was active and were tracked longitudinally afterward. Trimming shortened V by 6 bases and J by 9 bases, and 12 bases separated the two germline ends. The CDR3 is 13 amino acids. The germline V gene has CDR1 MNHNY and CDR2 SVGAGI (reference sequence). As handled by the study authors: Amplification of reference gene primers was used by the study to estimate nucleated cell counts. Some clones are missing from TCRdb's copy, which holds only in-frame ones; the method was immunoSEQ multiplex PCR. V, J and clone size are taken as reported in that table, and D and trimming were inferred from the DNA itself. The sample carries about 300,000 clones, 89% recorded once.

The source is a woman younger than 45 with COVID-19, enrolled during active disease. Sample: peripheral blood. The chain recombines TRBV6-6 with TRBJ1-6; D not certain. The DNA for the CDR3 is TGTGCCAGCAGCCGAGTTATGTCTTCACCCCTCCACTTT. Translation: CASSRVMSSPLHF.